These 17 T cell receptor beta chains share one sample of origin, sequenced in a study of identical twins (dated by TCRdb to 2016 to 2017). Preparation of the library involved 5' RACE. TCRdb names Illumina HiSeq 2000 as the instrument used. TCRdb handled the public reads itself, with Q25 trimming in fastp and clone calling in MiXCR, and kept productive beta chains. Identical CDR3 proteins give one entry, which carries the most common genes and DNA. In this sample the table shows fewer than 500,000 distinct CDR3 sequences, 20% to 25% of which occur a single time. 2.9% of the sample is held by the ten biggest clonotypes. This sample also belongs to another study, concerning T cells expressing NK-cell markers.

The sample comprised CD4+ T cells sorted from blood. These receptors came from a young woman in good health.

This clonotype has just a few counts. The chain carries TRBV7-2 and TRBJ2-7, with TRBD2 matching 11 bases. Trimming cost V 3 bases and J 0 bases; bases outside gene matches: 1. This CDR3 spans 15 amino acids. Germline values: CDR1 SGHTA, CDR2 FQGNSA. CDR3 bases: TGTGCCAGCAGCTTTAGCGGGAGGGCCTCCTACGAGCAGTACTTC. It encodes CASSFSGRASYEQYF.

The V and J genes are TRBV7-2 and TRBJ2-6; D gene ambiguous. This CDR3 has 17 amino acids. V gave up 0 bases and J gave up 0 bases, with 9 bases separating them. Germline V gene lookup returns CDR1 SGHTA and CDR2 FQGNSA. The CDR3 region is CASSLASLSSGANVLTF. CDR3 nucleotides: TGTGCCAGCAGCTTAGCCAGCCTTAGCTCTGGGGCCAACGTCCTGACTTTC.

This clonotype is a singleton in its sample. V is TRBV14 and J is TRBJ2-3; perhaps TRBD1 as D (5 bases). Trimming stripped 4 bases from V and 5 bases from J, with 16 bases between. Germline CDR1 SGHDN, CDR2 FVKESK. The length of the CDR3 is 15 residues. The CDR3 protein is CASSREGSRGDTQYF. In nucleotides, the CDR3 is TGTGCCAGCAGCCGAGAAGGCAGTAGGGGAGATACGCAGTATTTT.

This clonotype showed up just a few times. J is TRBJ2-3 and V is TRBV12-3 or TRBV12-4, with 12 bases matching TRBD2. The CDR3 spans 15 residues. V shed 6 bases and J 10 bases; nucleotides not matched to a gene: 11. The CDR3 reads CASRTPTSGRGAQYF. The CDR3 DNA is TGTGCCAGCAGAACCCCGACTAGCGGGAGAGGTGCGCAGTATTTT.

This sequence joins TRBV10-3 and TRBJ2-7; D remains unclear. V lost 4 bases to trimming and J lost 3 bases, with 10 bases between them. Looked up from germline, CDR1 is ENHRY and CDR2 is SYGVKD. CDR3 length: 13 amino acids. The chain's CDR3 is CAISAIANYEQYF. The CDR3 bases are TGTGCCATCAGTGCCATCGCCAACTACGAGCAGTACTTC.

The rearrangement joins TRBV20-1 to TRBJ2-2; 11 bases match TRBD2. J gave up 2 bases and V 6 bases, and 5 bases lay outside the gene matches. Germline V gene lookup returns CDR1 DFQATT and CDR2 SNEGSKA (reference sequence). There are 15 residues in the CDR3. Here the CDR3 reads CSAGLAGGNTGELFF. The CDR3 region has the DNA TGCAGTGCGGGGCTAGCGGGAGGAAACACCGGGGAGCTGTTTTTT.

The chain employs TRBV12-3 or TRBV12-4 and TRBJ2-6; D unresolved. This CDR3 has 14 amino acids. V dropped 5 bases and J dropped 0 bases, with 5 bases sitting between them. The CDR3 DNA is TGTGCCAGCAGTGCCCCCTCTGGGGCCAACGTCCTGACTTTC. Its protein is CASSAPSGANVLTF.

V and J are TRBV12-3 or TRBV12-4 and TRBJ1-2; maybe TRBD1 (5 bases). This CDR3 comprises 13 residues. Trimming removed 4 bases at V and 3 bases at J, with 9 bases between. The CDR3 bases are TGTGCCAGCAGTTCATGGGACTACTATGGCTACACCTTC. Translated: CASSSWDYYGYTF.

The rearrangement uses TRBV15 and TRBJ2-7; TRBD1 agrees at 7 bases. CDR3 length: 14 residues. Germline CDR1 and CDR2: LNHNV and YYDKDF (reference sequence). Trimming removed 1 base from V and 5 bases from J; junction bases left unmatched: 5. CDR3 in amino acids: CATSRGQGAHEQYF. The CDR3 nucleotides are TGTGCCACCAGCAGAGGACAGGGTGCCCACGAGCAGTACTTC.

This clonotype showed up just a few times. The chain uses TRBV6-1 and TRBJ1-1, with D perhaps matching TRBD1 (5 bases). Trimming left V 6 bases short and J 5 bases short, with 19 bases between. Germline V gene lookup returns CDR1 MNHNS and CDR2 SASEGT. The CDR3 covers 15 residues. The CDR3 bases are TGTGCCAGCAGGCGGGCCTTCAGGGACGGGACTGAAGCTTTCTTT. Amino acid sequence: CASRRAFRDGTEAFF.

This clonotype appeared many times. The chain couples TRBV5-1 to TRBJ1-6; D remains unclear. Trimming stripped 1 base from V and 7 bases from J, with 12 bases between. The CDR3 runs to 15 residues. The V gene's germline CDR1 is SGHRS and CDR2 YFSETQ. CDR3 DNA sequence: TGCGCCAGCAGCTTGTTGTCAGGTGTCAATTCACCCCTCCACTTT. Translating gives CASSLLSGVNSPLHF.

The rearrangement links TRBV28 to TRBJ1-1, with a possible D match to TRBD1 (5 bases). Per the germline V gene, CDR1 is MDHEN and CDR2 is SYDVKM. The length of the CDR3 is 14 residues. V was trimmed by 8 bases and J by 3 bases, leaving 16 bases between them. The CDR3 DNA is TGTGCCAGCCCTCCTACAGGACGGCACACTGAAGCTTTCTTT. The encoded protein is CASPPTGRHTEAFF. Using reference TRBV28 and TRBJ1-1 for the parts outside the CDR3, the full variable domain is DVKVTQSSRYLVKRTGEKVFLECVQDMDHENMFWYRQDPGLGLRLIYFSYDVKMKEKGDIPEGYSVSREKKERFSLILESASTNQTSMYLCASPPTGRHTEAFFGQGTRLTVV.

This clonotype was recorded a few times. V and J are TRBV30 and TRBJ1-4; the D is unclear. The CDR3 extends over 15 amino acids. The V gene lost 4 bases and the J gene lost 6 bases, with 18 bases spanning the gap. Germline loops: CDR1 GTSNPN, CDR2 SVGIG (reference sequence). The CDR3 protein is CAWNKAPARYEKLFF. Written as DNA, the CDR3 is TGTGCCTGGAATAAAGCTCCGGCGCGGTATGAAAAACTGTTTTTT.

The rearrangement links TRBV5-1 to TRBJ2-5; perhaps TRBD1 as D (6 bases). Trimming pared 2 bases from V and 4 bases from J, leaving 12 bases between. This CDR3 comprises 14 residues. Germline V lookup: CDR1 SGHRS, CDR2 YFSETQ. This CDR3 is CASSLQGEGETQYF. CDR3 sequence (DNA): TGCGCCAGCAGCTTACAGGGTGAAGGAGAGACCCAGTACTTC.

This clonotype occurred a few times. V gene TRBV20-1 combines with J gene TRBJ2-7; D gene uncertain. This CDR3 is built from 12 residues. CDR1 DFQATT and CDR2 SNEGSKA come from the germline V gene (reference sequence). Trimming stripped 0 bases from V and 6 bases from J, with 9 bases between. CDR3 bases: TGCAGTGCTAGAGATTTGGGTGGCGAGCAGTACTTC. This codes for CSARDLGGEQYF.

The CDR3 loop reads CASSHTTGTGTYEQYF. CDR3 coding DNA: TGTGCCAGCAGCCACACTACCGGGACAGGAACCTACGAGCAGTACTTC. The chain is built from TRBV3-1 and TRBJ2-7; TRBD1 matches 8 bases. Germline V gene sequence: CDR1 LGHDT, CDR2 YNNKEL (reference sequence). With 3 bases clipped from V and 2 bases from J, the junction kept 9 bases outside the gene matches. This CDR3 has 16 amino acids.

This clonotype has more than one count but fewer than ten. The V and J genes are TRBV5-1 and TRBJ2-7; tentative D call: TRBD2 (6 bases). This CDR3 has 14 amino acids. Trimming cost V 4 bases and J 3 bases, with 14 bases left between them. Germline V CDR1 and CDR2: SGHRS, YFSETQ. DNA for the CDR3: TGCGCCAGCAGCCCTGATGGCGGGAACTACGAGCAGTACTTC. It is translated as CASSPDGGNYEQYF.